A single sample is the source of the 23 T cell receptor beta chains below, sequenced in a study of neurological immune-mediated disorders. Time point here: longitudinal time-point 3. TCRdb itself ran the 5' RACE reads through MiXCR, one entry per CDR3 protein. The sample lists 85,000 to 110,000 distinct CDR3 sequences, roughly 10% occurring once. Material: PBMCs. These receptor sequences come from a female donor with HTLV-1-associated myelopathy (HAM/TSP).

The J gene is TRBJ2-5, the V gene TRBV7-9, with 7 bases aligning to TRBD1. Germline CDR1 reads SEHNR; CDR2 reads FQNEAQ (reference sequence). CDR3 length: 13 amino acids. J was trimmed by 4 bases and V by 5 bases; bases with no gene match: 4. As DNA, the CDR3 is TGTGCCAGCAGCAGGGGGCGAGTAGAGACCCAGTACTTC. Protein sequence: CASSRGRVETQYF.

This chain joins TRBV20-1 and TRBJ2-2; the match to TRBD2 covers 12 bases. Per germline, CDR1 DFQATT and CDR2 SNEGSKA (reference sequence). V trimming: 3 bases; J trimming: 3 bases; junction bases outside the gene matches: 2. The CDR3 consists of 15 residues. CDR3 amino acids: CSARLAGGYTGELFF. The CDR3, as DNA: TGCAGTGCTAGGCTAGCGGGGGGGTACACCGGGGAGCTGTTTTTT.

This clonotype was detected many times. The gene calls are TRBV10-3 and TRBJ1-1; D is perhaps TRBD1 (5 bases). The CDR3 contains 13 residues. The V end lost 3 bases, the J end lost 5 bases, and 10 bases lay between the germline ends. Germline V CDR1 and CDR2: ENHRY, SYGVKD. The CDR3 sequence is CAISDTRGTEAFF. In DNA form, the CDR3 reads TGTGCCATCAGTGATACAAGGGGAACTGAAGCTTTCTTT.

This clonotype was picked up many times. J is TRBJ2-1 and V is TRBV7-9, with TRBD2 matching over 9 bases. The CDR3 consists of 15 residues. CDR1 and CDR2 from the germline V gene are SEHNR and FQNEAQ (reference sequence). With V trimmed by 1 base and J by 6 bases, 4 bases remained unmatched. CDR3: CASSLGWRGGNEQFF. CDR3 in DNA: TGTGCCAGCAGCTTAGGCTGGCGGGGGGGCAATGAGCAGTTCTTC.

This chain connects TRBV6-1 to TRBJ1-2, with D perhaps TRBD1 (6 bases). CDR1 is MNHNS, CDR2 SASEGT, per germline. CDR3 size: 14 residues. Deletions cut 2 bases from V and 2 bases from J, with 9 bases between. The DNA of the CDR3 is TGTGCCAGCAGTGAAATACAGGGAAACTATGGCTACACCTTC. This gives the protein CASSEIQGNYGYTF.

At least ten counts were recorded for this clonotype. The chain links TRBV15 to TRBJ1-1, with D hard to call. The CDR3 sequence is 12 residues long. V lost 2 bases and J lost 7, with 8 bases in between. CDR1 is LNHNV, CDR2 YYDKDF, per germline (reference sequence). CDR3 amino acids: CATSRIGGEAFF. The CDR3 DNA follows: TGTGCCACCAGCAGAATCGGCGGTGAAGCTTTCTTT.

Ten or more counts support this clonotype. The chain recombines TRBV7-9 with TRBJ2-7; 10 bases agree with TRBD2. J lost 2 bases, V lost 5 bases, and 9 bases had no gene match. Germline loops: CDR1 SEHNR, CDR2 FQNEAQ (reference sequence). CDR3 length: 16 amino acids. CDR3 coding DNA: TGTGCCAGCAGCCTCTACACTAGCGGGGCAACCTACGAGCAGTACTTC. It codes for CASSLYTSGATYEQYF.

A word on this clonotype: A read error is possible here, since a much larger clone lies one base away. The chain uses TRBV7-8 and TRBJ2-2, with 7 nucleotides matching TRBD1. Germline CDR1 SGHVS, CDR2 FQNEAQ. The CDR3 totals 15 residues. The chain's CDR3 is CASSRTGGNTGDLFF. CDR3 DNA sequence: TGTGCCAGCAGCCGGACAGGCGGCAACACCGGGGATCTGTTTTTT.

This clonotype was observed at least ten times. The chain combines TRBV5-1 with TRBJ2-2; 12 bases align to TRBD2. J lost 1 base, V lost 7 bases, and 2 bases had no gene match. CDR1 SGHRS and CDR2 YFSETQ come from the germline V gene. The CDR3 loop spans 15 amino acids. The CDR3 sequence is CASETSGGNTGELFF. The CDR3 DNA sequence: TGCGCCAGCGAGACTAGCGGGGGGAACACCGGGGAGCTGTTTTTT.

The chain links TRBV10-1 to TRBJ1-2; no definite D call. The CDR3 length is 11 residues. Germline V lookup: CDR1 WNHNN, CDR2 SYGVQD (reference sequence). With 6 bases removed from V and 3 bases from J, the gap between germline ends came to 5 bases. In DNA form, the CDR3 reads TGCGCCAGCAGGACGGACTATGGCTACACCTTC. This translates into CASRTDYGYTF.

This clonotype was seen ten or more times. The V call is TRBV6-6, the J call TRBJ2-7, with 7 bases identical to TRBD1. The CDR3 contains 14 residues. The junction had 8 bases not matched to a gene; V was cut back by 6 bases and J by 3 bases. Germline CDR1 and CDR2: MNHNY and SVGAGI (reference sequence). The DNA for the CDR3 is TGTGCCAGCAGCCATCGTCAGGGGGTCTACGAGCAGTACTTC. This sequence encodes CASSHRQGVYEQYF.

The sample holds many counts of this clonotype. V usage is TRBV6-5 and J usage is TRBJ2-1; D perhaps matches TRBD2 (6 bases). The CDR3 loop spans 15 amino acids. The ends were cut back, 2 bases at V and 2 bases at J, with 10 bases in the middle. Germline V lookup: CDR1 MNHEY, CDR2 SVGAGI. CDR3 residues: CASSYGGVTYNEQFF. The DNA of the CDR3 is TGTGCCAGCAGTTACGGCGGGGTCACCTACAATGAGCAGTTCTTC.

The table lists this clonotype with many counts. The rearrangement links TRBV25-1 to TRBJ2-1; the match to TRBD2 covers 8 bases. This CDR3 spans 15 amino acids. Per germline, CDR1 MGHDK and CDR2 SYGVNS. The V segment lost 5 bases and the J segment 5 bases; nucleotides outside the gene matches: 8. This CDR3 reads CASSKSGGAHNEQFF. CDR3 in DNA: TGTGCCAGCAGTAAAAGCGGGGGAGCGCACAATGAGCAGTTCTTC.

In its sample, this clonotype was seen many times. The chain recombines TRBV5-1 with TRBJ2-7; 9 bases are shared with TRBD2. The CDR3 has 13 amino acids. Trimming removed 5 bases from V and 3 bases from J; junction bases left unmatched: 3. CDR1 is SGHRS, CDR2 YFSETQ, per germline. CDR3 sequence: CASRLSGGYEQYF. CDR3 coding DNA: TGCGCCAGCAGACTTAGCGGGGGCTACGAGCAGTACTTC. Full variable domain (rest looked up from reference TRBV5-1 and TRBJ2-7): KAGVTQTPRYLIKTRGQQVTLSCSPISGHRSVSWYQQTPGQGLQFLFEYFSETQRNKGNFPGRFSGRQFSNSRSEMNVSTLELGDSALYLCASRLSGGYEQYFGPGTRLTVT.

This clonotype has a handful of counts. V gene TRBV2 combines with J gene TRBJ2-7; possible D gene TRBD1, 5 bases. Trimming left V 0 bases short and J 5 bases short, with 11 bases between. The V gene's germline CDR1 is SNHLY and CDR2 FYNNEI. The CDR3 contains 14 residues. For the CDR3, the DNA is TGTGCCAGCAGTGAAGCGCTTCAAGGGGACGAGCAGTACTTC. This codes for CASSEALQGDEQYF.

The V call is TRBV28, the J call TRBJ1-1; maybe TRBD1 (5 bases). CDR1 is MDHEN and CDR2 is SYDVKM in the germline V gene. The length of the CDR3 is 14 residues. The germline V and J ends were trimmed by 5 bases and 8 bases, with 18 bases remaining between them. The DNA of the CDR3 is TGTGCCAGCAGTGGGGTCAGGCGGGGACGGGAAGCTTTCTTT. This encodes CASSGVRRGREAFF.

Ten or more counts support this clonotype. The chain combines TRBV29-1 with TRBJ2-1, with 10 bases that match TRBD1. The CDR3 runs to 12 residues. Germline V gene data show CDR1 as SQVTM and CDR2 as ANQGSEA. The J segment lost 8 bases and the V segment lost 5 bases, leaving 3 bases of the junction unmatched. As DNA, the CDR3 is TGCAGCGTTTGGGACAGGGGTTATGAGCAGTTCTTC. Protein sequence: CSVWDRGYEQFF.

Judged by abundance, this clonotype is medium-sized. CDR3 in DNA: TGTGCCAGCAGCTTTGACAGGGGGTCAGATACGCAGTATTTT. Protein product: CASSFDRGSDTQYF. The chain joins TRBV11-1 to TRBJ2-3, with 9 bases identical to TRBD1. The V segment lost 3 bases and the J segment 4 bases; nucleotides outside the gene matches: 2. The CDR3 is made up of 14 amino acids. The germline V gene encodes CDR1 SGHAT and CDR2 FQDESV (reference sequence).

The V gene is TRBV5-1, the J gene TRBJ2-3; possible D gene TRBD1, 6 bases. CDR1 SGHRS and CDR2 YFSETQ come from the germline V gene. Between the trimmed V and J ends, which lost 3 bases and 7 bases, there was a span of 18 bases. The CDR3 sequence is 15 residues long. As DNA, the CDR3 is TGCGCCAGCAGCTACCGACAGGCGCGCGATTATACGCAGTATTTT. This codes for CASSYRQARDYTQYF.

This clonotype was seen repeatedly, ten times or more. This chain joins TRBV12-3 or TRBV12-4 and TRBJ2-1; possible D gene TRBD1, 5 bases. The CDR3 loop spans 16 amino acids. Trimming pared 3 bases from V and 9 bases from J, leaving 21 bases between. In DNA, the CDR3 is TGTGCCAGCAGTTTGCTCAGGGTTCCCTCCGGAGCTGAGCAGTTCTTC. Its protein is CASSLLRVPSGAEQFF.

This clonotype appeared a few times. This sequence joins TRBV7-9 and TRBJ2-7; possibly TRBD1 or TRBD2 for D (5 bases each). V dropped 2 bases and J dropped 4 bases, with 15 bases sitting between them. The CDR3 has 15 residues. CDR1 is SEHNR and CDR2 is FQNEAQ in the germline V gene (reference sequence). The CDR3 protein is CASSLFRDGIYEQYF. CDR3 nucleotide sequence: TGTGCCAGCAGCTTATTCAGGGACGGAATTTACGAGCAGTACTTC.

At least ten counts were recorded for this clonotype. The chain joins TRBV5-6 to TRBJ1-2; unclear D gene. The CDR3 is made up of 13 amino acids. Between the trimmed V and J ends, which lost 3 bases and 8 bases, there was a span of 14 bases. Germline V gene data show CDR1 as SGHDT and CDR2 as YYEEEE. The CDR3 here is CASSSFGPEGYTF. The CDR3 coding sequence is TGTGCCAGCAGCTCCTTCGGTCCTGAGGGCTACACCTTC.

At least ten counts were recorded for this clonotype. The V call is TRBV9, the J call TRBJ1-5, with D perhaps matching TRBD1 (6 bases). Deletions cut 0 bases from V and 5 bases from J, with 12 bases between. This CDR3 has 15 amino acids. Germline V gene sequence: CDR1 SGDLS, CDR2 YYNGEE. This chain's CDR3 is CASSVEGVRDQPQHF. The CDR3 nucleotides read TGTGCCAGCAGCGTAGAGGGGGTCAGGGATCAGCCCCAGCATTTT. Full variable domain (missing parts from reference TRBV9 and TRBJ1-5): DSGVTQTPKHLITATGQRVTLRCSPRSGDLSVYWYQQSLDQGLQFLIQYYNGEERAKGNILERFSAQQFPDLHSELNLSSLELGDSALYFCASSVEGVRDQPQHFGDGTRLSIL.